Listed below are T cell receptor beta chains from one sample, sequenced in a study of CD8 T cells in ankylosing spondylitis. MiXCR, run by TCRdb on the 5' RACE reads, gives a single entry per CDR3 protein. The sample holds roughly 250,000 distinct CDR3 sequences, roughly 10% seen once. The sequenced sample was blood, either unsorted or a sorted T cell fraction (not recorded which). The receptor source for this set is a male donor with ankylosing spondylitis or in good health (not recorded which). The CDR3 runs from the conserved cysteine through the conserved F or W. The order of the fields is D gene, J gene, V gene, CDR3 length, clone size, CDR3 protein, CDR3 DNA. D genes are given only for firm matches. Clone size is shown for a subset of rows, as once, few, many or a class of expanded clone.

D: NA
J: TRBJ2-2
V: TRBV4-2
length: 18
size: few
CDR3: CASSQDPMGLWGTGELFF
DNA: TGTGCCAGCAGCCAAGATCCCATGGGCCTCTGGGGCACCGGGGAGCTGTTTTTT

D: NA
J: TRBJ1-2
V: TRBV3-1
length: 13
size: NA
CDR3: CVSGRAGDTGYTF
DNA: TGTGTCAGCGGCCGCGCCGGGGACACTGGCTACACCTTC

D: NA
J: TRBJ2-4
V: TRBV20-1
length: 18
size: many
CDR3: CSAVTYGVRPDTLNIQYF
DNA: TGCAGTGCTGTCACGTATGGCGTAAGGCCCGATACATTAAACATTCAGTACTTC

D: NA
J: TRBJ2-7
V: TRBV10-3
length: 14
size: few
CDR3: CAIRSGDGPYEQYF
DNA: TGTGCCATCAGGTCAGGAGACGGGCCCTACGAGCAGTACTTC

D: NA
J: TRBJ1-1
V: TRBV28
length: 14
size: many
CDR3: CASRERGENTEAFF
DNA: TGTGCCAGCAGGGAAAGGGGGGAGAACACTGAAGCTTTCTTT

D: TRBD1
J: TRBJ1-1
V: TRBV27
length: 16
size: many
CDR3: CASSSLQGATTTEAFF
DNA: TGTGCCAGCAGTTCCCTTCAGGGGGCGACGACGACTGAAGCTTTCTTT

D: TRBD1
J: TRBJ1-1
V: TRBV7-9
length: 15
size: many
CDR3: CASSSLQGGNAEAFF
DNA: TGTGCCAGCAGCTCCCTACAGGGGGGAAACGCTGAAGCTTTCTTT

D: NA
J: TRBJ2-3
V: TRBV20-1
length: 12
size: many
CDR3: CSAPDSTDTQYF
DNA: TGCAGTGCTCCAGATAGCACAGATACGCAGTATTTT

D: NA
J: TRBJ2-4
V: TRBV10-3
length: 13
size: many
CDR3: CAISEGLQNIQYF
DNA: TGTGCCATCAGTGAGGGACTCCAAAACATTCAGTACTTC

D: NA
J: TRBJ1-1
V: TRBV5-1
length: 15
size: NA
CDR3: CASSLDSGENTEAFF
DNA: TGCGCCAGCAGCTTGGATTCAGGAGAGAACACTGAAGCTTTCTTT

D: NA
J: TRBJ1-6
V: TRBV11-2
length: 15
size: NA
CDR3: CASRLWGGDYSPLHF
DNA: TGTGCCAGCAGGTTATGGGGTGGGGACTATTCACCCCTCCACTTT

D: NA
J: TRBJ1-1
V: TRBV20-1
length: 14
size: many
CDR3: CSARAGPVNTEAFF
DNA: TGCAGTGCTAGAGCGGGACCGGTGAACACTGAAGCTTTCTTT

D: TRBD1
J: TRBJ1-3
V: TRBV20-1
length: 13
size: many
CDR3: CSAGTGDGNTIYF
DNA: TGCAGTGCTGGGACAGGGGATGGAAACACCATATATTTT

D: NA
J: TRBJ2-2
V: TRBV20-1
length: 17
size: many
CDR3: CSARAHDGGPNTGELFF
DNA: TGCAGTGCTAGAGCCCACGACGGAGGGCCGAACACCGGGGAGCTGTTTTTT

D: NA
J: TRBJ2-7
V: TRBV7-9
length: 16
size: NA
CDR3: CASSAGRDTVSYEQYF
DNA: TGTGCCAGCAGCGCAGGCCGGGACACCGTCTCCTACGAGCAGTACTTC

D: NA
J: TRBJ1-2
V: TRBV7-2
length: 14
size: few
CDR3: CASSLQTGSYGYTF
DNA: TGTGCCAGCAGCTTACAGACAGGTAGCTATGGCTACACCTTC

D: NA
J: TRBJ1-1
V: TRBV30
length: 14
size: NA
CDR3: CAWTGLDEDTEAFF
DNA: TGTGCCTGGACAGGGTTGGATGAGGACACTGAAGCTTTCTTT

D: NA
J: TRBJ1-4
V: TRBV20-1
length: 16
size: many
CDR3: CSARDPFHSTNEKLFF
DNA: TGCAGTGCTAGAGATCCTTTTCACTCAACTAATGAAAAACTGTTTTTT

D: NA
J: TRBJ1-1
V: TRBV12-3/TRBV12-4
length: 14
size: many
CDR3: CASSLEGRDTEAFF
DNA: TGTGCCAGCAGTTTGGAGGGTCGGGACACTGAAGCTTTCTTT